The clone carrying this T cell receptor beta chain was picked up a small number of times. What it binds is not known. This entry belongs to a study of glioma-infiltrating T cells. V shed 2 bases and J shed 6 bases, with 14 bases lying between them. CDR3 size: 15 residues. The iRepertoire nested amplicon-rescue multiplex PCR amplified TCR alpha and beta CDR3s from RNA. One-step reverse transcription and amplification started from approximately 100-400 ng of tissue mRNA or PBMC total RNA. TCRdb re-analysed the multiplex PCR reads in MiXCR, keeping a single row per CDR3 protein. The data show roughly 200,000 distinct CDR3 sequences, around 45% seen once. Points from the study as a whole: Only very few CDR3 sequences appeared in both tissue and blood. Non-neoplastic patients had below-expected tissue-blood divergence, while all gliomas exceeded expectation.

The sample comprised glioma tissue, nonneoplastic brain tissue, or PBMCs (not recorded which). The chain links TRBV12-3 or TRBV12-4 to TRBJ1-5, with D unclear. The sequence came from a human donor with low-grade glioma or glioblastoma, undergoing nonglioma brain surgery, or in good health (not recorded which). DNA of the CDR3: TGTGCCAGCAGTTTAAAAGGAGGAGGGAGTCAGCCCCAGCATTTT. Protein: CASSLKGGGSQPQHF.